Listed below are T cell receptor beta chains from one sample, sequenced in a study of blood T cell repertoires in COVID-19. TCRdb keeps only in-frame clones here, not all; method: immunoSEQ multiplex PCR. The sample shows a few hundred thousand clones, over 75% of them seen only once. Sample: PBMCs or T cells enriched from blood (not recorded which). These TCRs come from a woman aged 25 to 39 who had recovered from COVID-19. CDR3s include the opening cysteine and the closing phenylalanine or tryptophan. The order of the fields is D gene, V gene, J gene, clone size, CDR3 DNA, CDR3 protein. D genes are given only for firm matches. Size tells how often a clone was seen (once, few, many) or the class of an expanded clone, and some rows leave it out.

D gene: .; V gene: TRBV7-2; J gene: TRBJ2-5; clone size: .; CDR3 DNA: TGTGCCAGCAGCTTTAACAGGCAAGAGACCCAGTACTTC; CDR3 protein: CASSFNRQETQYF
D gene: TRBD1; V gene: TRBV15; J gene: TRBJ1-4; clone size: .; CDR3 DNA: TGTGCCACCAGTCGGGACAGGGGAACCCATTCAACTAATGAAAAACTGTTTTTT; CDR3 protein: CATSRDRGTHSTNEKLFF
D gene: TRBD1; V gene: TRBV5-6; J gene: TRBJ1-5; clone size: .; CDR3 DNA: TGTGCCAGCAGCCCCTGGAACAGGGGACTTTATCAGCCCCAGCATTTT; CDR3 protein: CASSPWNRGLYQPQHF
D gene: .; V gene: TRBV7-8; J gene: TRBJ1-5; clone size: few; CDR3 DNA: TGTGCCAGCAGCTTAGGACATAAACAGCCCCAGCATTTT; CDR3 protein: CASSLGHKQPQHF
D gene: .; V gene: TRBV5-8; J gene: TRBJ2-7; clone size: .; CDR3 DNA: TGTGCCAGCCACAGGGCCCCCTACGAGCAGTACTTC; CDR3 protein: CASHRAPYEQYF
D gene: TRBD1; V gene: TRBV15; J gene: TRBJ2-2; clone size: .; CDR3 DNA: TGTGCCACCAGCAGAGAGACAGGGACCCCTAACACCGGGGAGCTGTTTTTT; CDR3 protein: CATSRETGTPNTGELFF
D gene: TRBD1; V gene: TRBV6-1; J gene: TRBJ2-2; clone size: .; CDR3 DNA: TGTGCCAGCAGTGAAGCTTGGACAGGGAACACCGGGGAGCTGTTTTTT; CDR3 protein: CASSEAWTGNTGELFF
D gene: TRBD2; V gene: TRBV6-5; J gene: TRBJ2-7; clone size: .; CDR3 DNA: TGTGCCAGCAGTTACTCAAGCGGGAGGGTTTCCTACGAGCAGTACTTC; CDR3 protein: CASSYSSGRVSYEQYF
D gene: .; V gene: TRBV18; J gene: TRBJ1-5; clone size: .; CDR3 DNA: TGTGCCAGCTCACCCCTACCCCCCCGGGGGAATAATCAGCCCCAGCATTTT; CDR3 protein: CASSPLPPRGNNQPQHF
D gene: .; V gene: TRBV27; J gene: TRBJ1-1; clone size: .; CDR3 DNA: TGTGCCAGCAGTCGGTACCCCAACACTGAAGCTTTCTTT; CDR3 protein: CASSRYPNTEAFF
D gene: .; V gene: TRBV5-1; J gene: TRBJ1-3; clone size: .; CDR3 DNA: TGCGCCAGCTCGGAGCGGGGAGTTTATGGAAACACCATATATTTT; CDR3 protein: CASSERGVYGNTIYF
D gene: .; V gene: TRBV28; J gene: TRBJ2-7; clone size: .; CDR3 DNA: TGTGCTAGCCACAATCAGTTATACGAGCAGTACTTC; CDR3 protein: CASHNQLYEQYF
D gene: TRBD1; V gene: TRBV5-1; J gene: TRBJ2-7; clone size: .; CDR3 DNA: TGCGCCAGCAGCTTGGGGACAGGGACGGTAAAGCAGTACTTC; CDR3 protein: CASSLGTGTVKQYF
D gene: .; V gene: TRBV6-2/TRBV6-3; J gene: TRBJ1-5; clone size: .; CDR3 DNA: TGTGCCAGCAGCTCCCGCGCTGTCCGGGGGGATCAGCCCCAGCATTTT; CDR3 protein: CASSSRAVRGDQPQHF
D gene: .; V gene: TRBV28; J gene: TRBJ1-6; clone size: .; CDR3 DNA: TGTGCCAGCAGACTCCCGGGAGGTCCTAATTCACCCCTCCACTTT; CDR3 protein: CASRLPGGPNSPLHF